The present T cell receptor (beta chain) was sequenced within a study of beta chain features in type 1 diabetes. Study-level points and caveats: Among all four CD4+ subsets, Type 1 diabetes patients had TCRB CDR3s that were moderately but significantly shorter.

The study reverse transcribed the entire isolated RNA, so it sequenced expressed TCRB transcripts. Sequencing used immunoSEQ multiplex PCR; TCRdb keeps in-frame clones, though not all of them. The sample has 400,000 or so clones; around a tenth are singletons. Only a few counts were recorded for this clone. Its specificity is unknown. Sequenced: central memory CD4+ T cells from blood. The clonotype comes from a man aged 25-45 years with type 1 diabetes.

The chain's CDR3 is CASSLNRGQPQHF. The CDR3 DNA follows: TGTGCCAGCAGTTTAAACAGGGGACAGCCCCAGCATTTT. V usage is TRBV27 and J usage is TRBJ1-5; TRBD1 agrees at 7 bases. The CDR3 spans 13 residues. V lost 2 bases and J lost 7; bases outside the gene matches: 2. Per the germline V gene, CDR1 is MNHEY and CDR2 is SMNVEV (reference sequence).